This record looks at one TCR beta chain sequence and its context. Antigen: not known. This record belongs to a study of cytomegalovirus exposure and HLA in healthy donors. Trimming cost V 6 bases and J 4 bases, with 16 bases left between them. Per the germline V gene, CDR1 is MDHEN and CDR2 is SYDVKM. This CDR3 has 16 amino acids. In the PCR, 60 Vbeta and 13 Jbeta primers were used. The repertoire was sequenced with immunoSEQ multiplex PCR; TCRdb's copy has only in-frame clones and lacks some. The data show over 110,000 clones, around 82% seen once. Study results and caveats: Researchers counted around 180 TCR beta chains as cytomegalovirus-associated. The presence/absence work took it that sequencing depth was about the same across donors. For cytomegalovirus status, the classifier reportedly gave diagnoses with high specificity and sensitivity.

Sequencing was carried out using PBMCs. This chain links TRBV28 with TRBJ2-6; tentatively, D is TRBD2 (7 bases). The sequence came from a woman between 35 and 50 years old in good health and CMV-seropositive. The CDR3 here is CASRSLRGRGANVLTF. The CDR3 coding sequence is TGTGCCAGCAGATCGTTGCGGGGGCGGGGGGCCAACGTCCTGACTTTC. Supplemented by reference TRBV28 and TRBJ2-6, the full variable domain reads DVKVTQSSRYLVKRTGEKVFLECVQDMDHENMFWYRQDPGLGLRLIYFSYDVKMKEKGDIPEGYSVSREKKERFSLILESASTNQTSMYLCASRSLRGRGANVLTFGAGSRLTVL.